These 8 T cell receptor beta chains came from one sample sequenced in a study of blood T cell repertoires in COVID-19. TCRdb keeps only in-frame clones here, not all; method: immunoSEQ multiplex PCR. In the table there are about 310,000 clones, roughly 91% of which are singletons. Sequencing was done on a sample of PBMCs or T cells enriched from blood (not recorded which). The receptors come from a woman in her twenties or thirties who had recovered from COVID-19.

This rearrangement joins TRBV6-5 to TRBJ1-1; D may be TRBD1 (5 bases). The CDR3 consists of 13 residues. Germline V CDR1 and CDR2: MNHEY, SVGAGI. V lost 2 bases to trimming and J lost 6 bases, with 10 bases between them. DNA of the CDR3: TGTGCCAGCAGTTACGGGGCAGGGCCTGAAGCTTTCTTT. Amino acids: CASSYGAGPEAFF.

The chain recombines TRBV7-8 with TRBJ2-7; D may be TRBD1 (6 bases). Germline V gene lookup returns CDR1 SGHVS and CDR2 FQNEAQ. This CDR3 comprises 17 residues. V was trimmed by 1 base and J by 7 bases, leaving 23 bases between them. CDR3 in DNA: TGTGCCAGCAGCTTAGGCCGCAGGGGACCTATCCTACGGGAGCAGTACTTC. Its translation: CASSLGRRGPILREQYF.

The rearrangement uses TRBV19 and TRBJ2-1, with TRBD2 matching 7 bases. The V gene's germline CDR1 is LNHDA and CDR2 SQIVND (reference sequence). The V gene end was trimmed by 10 bases and the J gene end by 0 bases; junction bases not matched to a gene: 6. The CDR3 spans 14 residues. The CDR3 is CATHRGGSYNEQFF. CDR3 bases: TGTGCCACCCATCGCGGGGGCTCCTACAATGAGCAGTTCTTC.

This clone was seen once. The rearrangement links TRBV13 to TRBJ2-1; weak D call: TRBD2 (6 bases). Germline V gives CDR1 PRHDT, CDR2 FYEKMQ (reference sequence). CDR3 length: 19 amino acids. The V end was cut by 2 bases, the J end by 5 bases, with 25 bases between. The chain's CDR3 is CASSLLFWGGNNNNNEQFF. CDR3 in DNA: TGTGCCAGCAGCTTATTGTTCTGGGGCGGGAACAACAATAACAATGAGCAGTTCTTC.

A few counts support this clone. The CDR3 sequence: CASRARGNEQFF. The DNA of the CDR3 is TGTGCCAGTAGGGCTCGCGGGAATGAGCAGTTCTTC. The chain joins TRBV19 to TRBJ2-1; tentative D call: TRBD2 (5 bases). Germline assignment: CDR1 LNHDA and CDR2 SQIVND (reference sequence). V gave up 6 bases and J gave up 7 bases, with 10 bases separating them. The CDR3 totals 12 residues.

This clone was seen just once. CDR3 nucleotides: TGTGCCAGCAGCTCGGACAGACCGACACCAAATGAAAAACTGTTTTTT. Protein product: CASSSDRPTPNEKLFF. V and J are TRBV11-2 and TRBJ1-4, with D maybe TRBD1 (6 bases). Trimming stripped 4 bases from V and 5 bases from J, with 17 bases between. From germline, CDR1 is SGHAT and CDR2 FQNNGV. The CDR3 runs 16 residues.

The rearrangement joins TRBV19 to TRBJ2-2; D is unclear. CDR1 is LNHDA, CDR2 SQIVND, per germline (reference sequence). V lost 2 bases to trimming and J lost 3 bases, with 4 bases between them. There are 13 residues in the CDR3. The CDR3 DNA reads as TGTGCCAGTAGTATATCAGACACCGGGGAGCTGTTTTTT. Translating gives CASSISDTGELFF.

This clone was observed a single time. V gene TRBV19 combines with J gene TRBJ2-7, with a possible D match to TRBD1 (6 bases). Germline V CDR1 and CDR2: LNHDA, SQIVND (reference sequence). This CDR3 spans 16 amino acids. Between the trimmed V and J ends, which lost 9 bases and 1 base, there was a span of 22 bases. The CDR3 nucleotides are TGTGCCAGCGATGGGACCCTCGACAGGTCGTCCTACGAGCAGTACTTC. The encoded protein is CASDGTLDRSSYEQYF.